Listed here are 30 T cell receptor beta chains from one sample, sequenced in a study of shared clonotypes between healthy human individuals. Profiling relied on immunoSEQ multiplex PCR, and the TCRdb table lists in-frame clones only, not all of them. The repertoire has about 2.1 million clones, around 93% of them found once; the top ten carry about 1.7%. Naive CD8 cells comprised CD45RO-negative, CCR7-positively selected cells, excluding terminally differentiated effector memory CD45RA+ cells. Sample: naive CD8+ T cells from PBMCs. These receptors were taken from a man aged 18-30 years in good health. Some clones in this sample may be carry-over from other donors' samples.

This rearrangement joins TRBV4-3 to TRBJ1-2; weak D call: TRBD1 (5 bases). Trimming stripped 0 bases from V and 4 bases from J, with 12 bases between. The CDR3 spans 15 residues. The germline CDR1 and CDR2 sequences are LGHNA and YSLEER. The CDR3 DNA reads TGCGCCAGCAGCCAAGATATGTCGAGGGGCTATGGCTACACCTTC. It translates to CASSQDMSRGYGYTF.

The count of this clone is one. This sequence joins TRBV6-5 and TRBJ2-1; 7 bases match TRBD2. Losses at the gene ends were 10 bases for V and 1 base for J; bases not matched to a gene: 7. Per germline, CDR1 MNHEY and CDR2 SVGAGI. The CDR3 runs to 14 residues. The CDR3 sequence: CATKSGVSYNEQFF. The CDR3 DNA reads as TGTGCCACCAAGAGCGGGGTGTCCTACAATGAGCAGTTCTTC.

The chain uses TRBV11-2 and TRBJ2-7, with a weak D call TRBD2 (5 bases). This CDR3 comprises 14 residues. Trimming stripped 5 bases from V and 2 bases from J, with 13 bases between. Germline V lookup: CDR1 SGHAT, CDR2 FQNNGV. This CDR3 is CASSPQGGTYEQYF. The CDR3 coding sequence is TGTGCCAGCAGCCCACAAGGAGGAACCTACGAGCAGTACTTC.

The rearrangement uses TRBV6-5 and TRBJ2-1; 7 bases fit TRBD2. Germline trimming cut 8 bases from V and 5 bases from J; bases unmatched to any gene: 12. The germline V gene has CDR1 MNHEY and CDR2 SVGAGI. This CDR3 contains 15 residues. The CDR3 sequence: CASSLRASGNNEQFF. The CDR3 DNA sequence: TGTGCCAGCTCCCTTCGTGCTAGCGGAAACAATGAGCAGTTCTTC.

This chain uses TRBV5-6 with TRBJ2-7; D unclear. Germline V gene lookup returns CDR1 SGHDT and CDR2 YYEEEE. V was clipped by 2 bases and J by 6 bases, with 9 bases between them. The CDR3 is 12 amino acids. The CDR3 is CASSFPYLEQYF. In DNA, the CDR3 is TGTGCCAGCAGCTTTCCTTATCTCGAGCAGTACTTC. The variable domain in full, with the rest retrieved from reference TRBV5-6 and TRBJ2-7, is DAGVTQSPTHLIKTRGQQVTLRCSPKSGHDTVSWYQQALGQGPQFIFQYYEEEERQRGNFPDRFSGHQFPNYSSELNVNALLLGDSALYLCASSFPYLEQYFGPGTRLTVT.

The chain joins TRBV5-6 to TRBJ2-4, with a possible D match to TRBD2 (5 bases). V was shortened by 6 bases and J by 4 bases, with 17 bases between the two germline ends. Germline loops: CDR1 SGHDT, CDR2 YYEEEE. The CDR3 contains 15 residues. The CDR3 loop reads CASTGRAASKNIQYF. For the CDR3, the DNA is TGTGCCAGCACCGGGCGGGCAGCCTCTAAAAACATTCAGTACTTC.

V and J are TRBV6-5 and TRBJ1-5; D unclear. The CDR3 contains 13 residues. From germline, CDR1 is MNHEY and CDR2 SVGAGI. V lost 2 bases, J lost 7 bases, and 9 bases lay in between. This chain's CDR3 is CASSYTGLQPQHF. CDR3 sequence (DNA): TGTGCCAGCAGTTACACCGGGCTGCAGCCCCAGCATTTT.

The CDR3 coding sequence is TGTGCCAGTAGTATTCGGCGGGAGCTCATGAACACTGAAGCTTTCTTT. Its protein product is CASSIRRELMNTEAFF. This chain connects TRBV19 to TRBJ1-1, with D unclear. The ends were cut back, 3 bases at V and 0 bases at J, with 14 bases in the middle. This CDR3 is 16 amino acids long. The V gene's germline CDR1 is LNHDA and CDR2 SQIVND (reference sequence). Based on the CDR3 plus reference TRBV19 and TRBJ1-1, the full variable domain is DGGITQSPKYLFRKEGQNVTLSCEQNLNHDAMYWYRQDPGQGLRLIYYSQIVNDFQKGDIAEGYSVSREKKESFPLTVTSAQKNPTAFYLCASSIRRELMNTEAFFGQGTRLTVV.

The V gene is TRBV5-6, the J gene TRBJ2-3, with 9 nucleotides matching TRBD2. CDR1 is SGHDT and CDR2 is YYEEEE in the germline V gene. The junction had 0 bases not matched to a gene; V was cut back by 4 bases and J by 6 bases. The CDR3 runs 12 residues. The CDR3 loop is CASSAGGDTQYF. In nucleotides, the CDR3 is TGTGCCAGCAGCGCGGGAGGGGATACGCAGTATTTT.

This clone was observed once. Other nucleotide sequences in the sample specify the same CDR3. The chain combines TRBV9 with TRBJ1-1; D is unclear. The V end lost 4 bases, the J end lost 5 bases, and 12 bases lay between the germline ends. This CDR3 contains 13 residues. The V gene's germline CDR1 is SGDLS and CDR2 YYNGEE. For the CDR3, the DNA is TGTGCCAGCAGCTCAGGAGGTAGGACTGAAGCTTTCTTT. Its translation: CASSSGGRTEAFF.

This clone occurred once. This chain uses TRBV7-9 with TRBJ2-7; D is unresolved. Trimming left V 1 base short and J 0 bases short, with 13 bases between. The CDR3 totals 16 residues. Germline V gene lookup returns CDR1 SEHNR and CDR2 FQNEAQ (reference sequence). The CDR3 DNA follows: TGTGCCAGCAGCTTAGGGGCAGGTTTGAACTCCTACGAGCAGTACTTC. Translated, it gives CASSLGAGLNSYEQYF.

This chain links TRBV27 with TRBJ2-1; D is unresolved. Germline values: CDR1 MNHEY, CDR2 SMNVEV (reference sequence). V lost 7 bases, J lost 6 bases, and 7 bases lay in between. CDR3 length: 11 amino acids. The CDR3 coding sequence is TGTGCCAGCAAAGGTGGCAATGAGCAGTTCTTC. This translates into CASKGGNEQFF.

The chain combines TRBV10-3 with TRBJ1-5; maybe TRBD1 (5 bases). The CDR3 consists of 16 residues. V dropped 3 bases and J dropped 0 bases, with 12 bases sitting between them. The germline V gene has CDR1 ENHRY and CDR2 SYGVKD. CDR3 sequence reads: CAISDSQGDSNQPQHF. CDR3 nucleotides: TGTGCCATCAGTGATTCTCAGGGAGATAGCAATCAGCCCCAGCATTTT.

This chain joins TRBV19 and TRBJ2-1; 9 nucleotides agree with TRBD2. Germline values: CDR1 LNHDA, CDR2 SQIVND (reference sequence). Trimming cost V 7 bases and J 0 bases; bases outside gene matches: 7. This CDR3 contains 16 residues. CDR3 sequence (DNA): TGTGCCAGTACCCCTAGACTAGCGGACTCCTACAATGAGCAGTTCTTC. The encoded protein is CASTPRLADSYNEQFF.

This chain links TRBV6-6 with TRBJ2-2; D not certain. The germline V gene encodes CDR1 MNHNY and CDR2 SVGAGI (reference sequence). The CDR3 contains 12 residues. Between the trimmed V and J ends, which lost 6 bases and 6 bases, there was a span of 8 bases. DNA for the CDR3: TGTGCCAGCAGCCGTGGAGCCGGGGAGCTGTTTTTT. Translating it yields CASSRGAGELFF.

The table lists this clone with a count of one. This chain connects TRBV6-5 to TRBJ1-3; D is undetermined. V was clipped by 3 bases and J by 0 bases, with 9 bases between them. The CDR3 runs 15 residues. Germline loops: CDR1 MNHEY, CDR2 SVGAGI. CDR3 in amino acids: CASSYGSSSGNTIYF. The CDR3 DNA sequence: TGTGCCAGCAGTTATGGTTCGAGCTCTGGAAACACCATATATTTT.

With respect to this clone: Other DNA sequences of this sample code for an identical CDR3. This chain connects TRBV29-1 to TRBJ2-7; D is possibly TRBD1 (5 bases). Trimming removed 1 base at V and 0 bases at J, with 10 bases between. Germline V CDR1 and CDR2: SQVTM, ANQGSEA. CDR3 size: 14 residues. The CDR3 DNA follows: TGCAGCGTTGAAGGGGCAGGGCCCTCCTACGAGCAGTACTTC. Protein: CSVEGAGPSYEQYF.

The chain uses TRBV30 and TRBJ2-7; 7 bases align to TRBD1. Per the germline V gene, CDR1 is GTSNPN and CDR2 is SVGIG (reference sequence). This CDR3 has 13 residues. The ends lost 8 bases at V and 6 bases at J; junction bases unmatched: 13. CDR3 in amino acids: CAGSGGRWSEQYF. In nucleotides, the CDR3 is TGTGCCGGATCAGGGGGTCGTTGGTCCGAGCAGTACTTC. Based on the CDR3 plus reference TRBV30 and TRBJ2-7, the full variable domain is SQTIHQWPATLVQPVGSPLSLECTVEGTSNPNLYWYRQAAGRGLQLLFYSVGIGQISSEVPQNLSASRPQDRQFILSSKKLLLSDSGFYLCAGSGGRWSEQYFGPGTRLTVT.

The rearrangement links TRBV6-5 to TRBJ2-2; tentatively, D is TRBD1 or TRBD2 (5 bases each). Germline-derived CDR1 and CDR2 are MNHEY and SVGAGI. The CDR3 spans 15 residues. Trimming took 3 bases from V and 4 from J, leaving 12 bases between them. CDR3 amino acids: CASSYSEGPTGELFF. CDR3 DNA: TGTGCCAGCAGTTATTCAGAGGGACCCACCGGGGAGCTGTTTTTT.

This clone was detected only a few times. The chain recombines TRBV27 with TRBJ1-5; D call uncertain. Looked up from germline, CDR1 is MNHEY and CDR2 is SMNVEV (reference sequence). This CDR3 contains 13 residues. V dropped 2 bases and J dropped 5 bases, with 7 bases sitting between them. The CDR3 sequence: CASSLIPHQPQHF. Written as DNA, the CDR3 is TGTGCCAGCAGTTTAATCCCCCATCAGCCCCAGCATTTT.

The chain links TRBV28 to TRBJ2-2; 7 bases fit TRBD1. The germline V gene encodes CDR1 MDHEN and CDR2 SYDVKM. V was pared by 4 bases and J by 4 bases, with 9 bases of the junction left unmatched. There are 16 residues in the CDR3. Here the CDR3 DNA reads TGTGCCAGCAGTTCACGGAGGACAGGATTCACCGGGGAGCTGTTTTTT. Translating it yields CASSSRRTGFTGELFF.

The chain recombines TRBV29-1 with TRBJ2-7; a weak D match, TRBD2 (6 bases). The germline V and J ends were trimmed by 0 bases and 1 base, with 19 bases remaining between them. The germline CDR1 and CDR2 sequences are SQVTM and ANQGSEA. The length of the CDR3 is 17 residues. The CDR3 loop is CSVEEGPGGFGSYEQYF. The CDR3 DNA sequence: TGCAGCGTTGAAGAAGGCCCCGGGGGATTTGGGTCCTACGAGCAGTACTTC.

The rearrangement links TRBV4-3 to TRBJ2-2, with a tentative D call TRBD1 (6 bases). V was clipped by 0 bases and J by 3 bases, with 17 bases between them. Germline V gene data show CDR1 as LGHNA and CDR2 as YSLEER. The CDR3 loop spans 18 amino acids. The CDR3 DNA reads TGCGCCAGCAGCCAAGATTCTCGTGGGGGCCTGGACACCGGGGAGCTGTTTTTT. Translated: CASSQDSRGGLDTGELFF.

This clone was counted once. This chain connects TRBV6-1 to TRBJ1-1; TRBD1 is a possible D gene (6 bases). The V and J ends lost 2 bases and 3 bases respectively, with 10 bases between them. The CDR3 consists of 14 residues. Germline CDR1 MNHNS, CDR2 SASEGT. The CDR3 region has the DNA TGTGCCAGCAGTGAAAGTGGACAGTACACTGAAGCTTTCTTT. Protein sequence: CASSESGQYTEAFF.

On this clone itself: Additional DNA sequences in this sample encode the identical CDR3. The chain combines TRBV9 with TRBJ2-1; D call uncertain. This CDR3 spans 15 amino acids. Trimming shortened V by 0 bases and J by 2 bases, and 9 bases separated the two germline ends. The germline V gene has CDR1 SGDLS and CDR2 YYNGEE. The CDR3 DNA reads as TGTGCCAGCAGCGTAGCGGGCCGGGCCTACAATGAGCAGTTCTTC. Translated, it gives CASSVAGRAYNEQFF.

The chain couples TRBV29-1 to TRBJ2-7; TRBD1 agrees at 7 bases. The V segment lost 4 bases and the J segment 6 bases; nucleotides outside the gene matches: 6. The CDR3 sequence is 12 residues long. The V gene's germline CDR1 is SQVTM and CDR2 ANQGSEA. The CDR3 sequence is CSVVGGEGEQYF. CDR3 in DNA: TGCAGCGTTGTAGGGGGCGAAGGCGAGCAGTACTTC.

This clone was recorded once. The rearrangement links TRBV2 to TRBJ1-1; unclear D gene. Trimming stripped 8 bases from V and 7 bases from J, with 14 bases between. Germline CDR1 SNHLY, CDR2 FYNNEI. This CDR3 spans 12 amino acids. The CDR3 bases are TGTGCCAGCCACAGCGACACTGTTGAAGCTTTCTTT. Translating gives CASHSDTVEAFF.

This chain joins TRBV6-4 and TRBJ2-1, with D possibly matching TRBD2 (6 bases). CDR3 size: 13 residues. V was cut by 3 bases and J by 7 bases, with 10 bases left in between. Germline assignment: CDR1 MRHNA and CDR2 SNTAGT. CDR3: CASSDVAGNEQFF. CDR3 sequence (DNA): TGTGCCAGCAGTGATGTGGCGGGGAATGAGCAGTTCTTC.

The genes are TRBV19 and TRBJ1-1, with D maybe TRBD1 (5 bases). The germline V gene encodes CDR1 LNHDA and CDR2 SQIVND (reference sequence). V dropped 2 bases and J dropped 4 bases, with 20 bases sitting between them. The CDR3 covers 17 residues. The CDR3 coding sequence is TGTGCCAGTAGTATACGGGGTAGGGCAGATAGGGGCACTGAAGCTTTCTTT. Residues: CASSIRGRADRGTEAFF.

This sequence joins TRBV13 and TRBJ2-1; 12 nucleotides align to TRBD2. The CDR3 length is 16 residues. The V segment lost 5 bases and the J segment 4 bases; nucleotides outside the gene matches: 6. Germline V gene lookup returns CDR1 PRHDT and CDR2 FYEKMQ (reference sequence). CDR3 DNA sequence: TGTGCCAGCAGCCCCGTTGGACTAGCGGGGTACAATGAGCAGTTCTTC. It translates to CASSPVGLAGYNEQFF.